This T cell receptor beta chain derives from a study of shared clonotypes between healthy human individuals. TCRdb keeps only in-frame clones here, not all; method: immunoSEQ multiplex PCR. The sample consists of just over 2,000,000 clones, 95% of them appearing once. This CDR3 has 16 residues. Germline trimming cut 10 bases from V and 3 bases from J; bases unmatched to any gene: 12. CDR1 is ENHRY, CDR2 SYGVKD, per germline. The sequence was obtained from a man aged 18 to 29 in good health. The J gene is TRBJ2-2, the V gene TRBV10-3, with 9 bases lining up with TRBD1. Sequenced material: naive CD4+ T cells sorted from blood. The subset here: CD45RA+ positively selected. For the CDR3, the DNA is TGTGCCACCAGACCCCCCACAGGGGGCTACACCGGGGAGCTGTTTTTT. The encoded protein is CATRPPTGGYTGELFF.